The 30 T cell receptor beta chains reported below all come from one sample, sequenced in a study of blood T cells in healthy people across ages. The authors ran a second PCR of about 7 to 11 cycles using a sample-barcoded 5' primer and a J-beta primer mix. Each CDR3 protein is one row after TCRdb ran MiXCR on the 5' RACE reads. The table lists roughly 1,700,000 distinct CDR3 sequences, 28% of them singletons. The sequenced sample was blood. These receptors originate from a woman in her 30s in good health.

A note on this clonotype: It may be a read error: a sequence one base away is much more abundant. The rearrangement joins TRBV7-6 to TRBJ2-1; 7 nucleotides match TRBD1. This CDR3 has 16 residues. Germline CDR1 SGHVS, CDR2 FNYEAQ. J gave up 6 bases and V 1 base, and 9 bases lay outside the gene matches. CDR3 residues: CASSLVTGDGRNEQFF. In DNA, the CDR3 is TGTGCCAGCAGCTTAGTCACAGGGGATGGTCGCAATGAGCAGTTCTTC.

This clonotype was seen at least ten times. The chain recombines TRBV29-1 with TRBJ2-1; TRBD1 agrees at 10 bases. Germline V gene data show CDR1 as SQVTM and CDR2 as ANQGSEA. The CDR3 totals 15 residues. Trimming removed 4 bases from V and 6 bases from J; junction bases left unmatched: 9. For the CDR3, the DNA is TGCAGCGTTGGGGACAGGGGAAAGGGTAGCAATGAGCAGTTCTTC. Translation: CSVGDRGKGSNEQFF.

V is TRBV5-1 and J is TRBJ2-1; D is perhaps TRBD2 (6 bases). CDR1 is SGHRS and CDR2 is YFSETQ in the germline V gene. The V end was cut by 2 bases, the J end by 9 bases, with 9 bases between. This CDR3 comprises 12 residues. CDR3 DNA: TGCGCCAGCAGCTTCGGGGGACCTGAGCAGTTCTTC. It is translated as CASSFGGPEQFF.

This chain uses TRBV12-5 with TRBJ1-5, with TRBD1 as a possible D gene (6 bases). The V and J ends lost 7 bases and 6 bases respectively, with 22 bases between them. In germline, CDR1 is LGHNT, CDR2 FRNRAP. The CDR3 sequence is 16 residues long. The CDR3 bases are TGTGCTAGTGCCCAGCGAAGTGGGGCAGGGGCTCAGCCCCAGCATTTT. Translating gives CASAQRSGAGAQPQHF.

Ten or more counts support this clonotype. This chain links TRBV12-3 or TRBV12-4 with TRBJ2-5; TRBD2 is a possible D gene (7 bases). V lost 3 bases and J 1 base, leaving 12 bases between the germline ends. This CDR3 is built from 15 residues. The CDR3 reads CASSLDGGLQETQYF. CDR3 nucleotide sequence: TGTGCCAGCAGTTTGGACGGGGGGCTCCAAGAGACCCAGTACTTC.

This clonotype was counted at least ten times. The genes are TRBV6-6 and TRBJ2-7, with a possible D match to TRBD2 (6 bases). The J call may be incorrect, as the DNA end agrees better with TRBJ2-5. Germline assignment: CDR1 MNHNY and CDR2 SVGAGI (reference sequence). The CDR3 covers 14 residues. The CDR3 coding sequence is TGTGCCAGCAGTTACTCGACGGGAGCGGCGACCCAGTACTTC. Residues: CASSYSTGAATQYF.

The V call is TRBV3-1, the J call TRBJ1-1, with D possibly TRBD1 on 5 matching bases. V lost 0 bases and J 6 bases, leaving 14 bases between the germline ends. Germline CDR1 LGHDT, CDR2 YNNKEL (reference sequence). The CDR3 has 15 amino acids. CDR3 sequence (DNA): TGTGCCAGCAGCCAAGATCTGGGGCGTGTCCCTGAAGCTTTCTTT. This translates into CASSQDLGRVPEAFF.

The chain carries TRBV6-2 or TRBV6-3 and TRBJ1-2; perhaps TRBD1 as D (5 bases). Trimming took off 2 bases at V and 8 bases at J, with 15 bases between the two ends. The CDR3 totals 14 residues. CDR1 is MNHEY and CDR2 is SVGEGT in the germline V gene. CDR3 sequence (DNA): TGTGCCAGCAGTTACCGAGGACGGGACGGGGGCTACACCTTC. Its protein product is CASSYRGRDGGYTF.

The table lists this clonotype with many counts. The chain has TRBV20-1 and TRBJ2-3, with 8 bases identical to TRBD2. The junction had 6 bases not matched to a gene; V was cut back by 3 bases and J by 4 bases. Looked up from germline, CDR1 is DFQATT and CDR2 is SNEGSKA (reference sequence). The CDR3 consists of 14 residues. The CDR3 coding sequence is TGCAGTGCTAGGGGTAGCGGGGACTCAGATACGCAGTATTTT. Its translation is CSARGSGDSDTQYF.

The chain couples TRBV29-1 to TRBJ2-1; weak D call: TRBD1 (6 bases). Germline values: CDR1 SQVTM, CDR2 ANQGSEA. The CDR3 contains 13 residues. V lost 6 bases, J lost 10 bases, and 19 bases lay in between. This CDR3 reads CSVLDRNSYEQFF. CDR3 in DNA: TGCAGCGTCCTTGACAGGAACTCCTACGAGCAGTTCTTC.

The V and J genes are TRBV7-2 and TRBJ1-1, with D unresolved. The V gene lost 0 bases and the J gene lost 6 bases, with 14 bases spanning the gap. Germline V gives CDR1 SGHTA, CDR2 FQGNSA. CDR3 size: 15 residues. The CDR3 is CASSLAYSPGSEAFF. The CDR3 DNA reads TGTGCCAGCAGCTTAGCTTACTCACCAGGCTCTGAAGCTTTCTTT.

The V gene is TRBV20-1, the J gene TRBJ2-5, with D perhaps matching TRBD1 or TRBD2 (5 bases each). Trimming removed 5 bases from V and 3 bases from J, with 7 bases in between. The germline V gene encodes CDR1 DFQATT and CDR2 SNEGSKA (reference sequence). The CDR3 is 11 residues long. The CDR3 loop is CSAGTEETQYF. The CDR3 DNA is TGCAGTGCTGGGACGGAAGAGACCCAGTACTTC.

In its sample, this clonotype was seen many times. This rearrangement joins TRBV10-3 to TRBJ2-7; 9 nucleotides match TRBD1. There are 13 residues in the CDR3. Germline lookup yields CDR1 ENHRY and CDR2 SYGVKD. V was pared by 11 bases and J by 0 bases, with 5 bases of the junction left unmatched. CDR3 nucleotide sequence: TGTGCCGCCGCGGGACAGGGCTCCTACGAGCAGTACTTC. This translates into CAAAGQGSYEQYF.

CDR3 in DNA: TGTGCCACCAGTGGCGCTATCCGGGACAGCTTAGTCTACGAGCAGTACTTC. Translating it yields CATSGAIRDSLVYEQYF. The chain joins TRBV24-1 to TRBJ2-7; TRBD1 matches at 7 bases. The CDR3 consists of 17 residues. Germline lookup yields CDR1 KGHDR and CDR2 SFDVKD. Trimming at V came to 5 bases and at J to 3 bases, leaving 15 bases not matched to a gene.

This chain links TRBV10-3 with TRBJ1-6, with D possibly TRBD1 on 6 matching bases. The germline gives CDR1 ENHRY, CDR2 SYGVKD. CDR3 length equals 13 residues. The V and J ends lost 9 bases and 6 bases respectively, with 12 bases between them. Written as DNA, the CDR3 is TGTGCCATAAGGGGGGACTTTAATTCACCCCTCCACTTT. It specifies CAIRGDFNSPLHF.

The chain has TRBV7-9 and TRBJ1-2; 7 bases match TRBD1. V lost 4 bases and J lost 8; bases outside the gene matches: 10. This CDR3 contains 14 residues. In germline, CDR1 is SEHNR, CDR2 FQNEAQ (reference sequence). The CDR3: CASSYPGGDEGYTF. CDR3 coding DNA: TGTGCCAGCAGCTACCCAGGGGGGGATGAAGGCTACACCTTC.

The rearrangement uses TRBV9 and TRBJ2-7; the D is unclear. The V end was cut by 0 bases, the J end by 3 bases, with 13 bases between. Germline CDR1 and CDR2: SGDLS and YYNGEE. The CDR3 length is 15 residues. The CDR3 loop is CASSVGVGCGYEQYF. DNA for the CDR3: TGTGCCAGCAGCGTAGGAGTCGGGTGTGGCTACGAGCAGTACTTC.

On this clonotype itself: Given a much more abundant clone one base away, this may be a read error. The V and J genes are TRBV29-1 and TRBJ2-7; 13 bases fit TRBD2. Trimming took 5 bases from V and 7 from J; bases not matched to a gene: 23. The CDR3 consists of 19 residues. Germline CDR1 SQVTM, CDR2 ANQGSEA. In nucleotides, the CDR3 is TGCAGCGTTTTATGGGGTGAGGGGACTAGCGGGAATTCCTACAATGAGCAGTACTTC. It encodes CSVLWGEGTSGNSYNEQYF.

As concerns this clonotype: One junction end disagrees with the germline gene, perhaps due to a read error. The V call is TRBV9, the J call TRBJ2-6, with D uncertain. Germline-derived CDR1 and CDR2 are SGDLS and YYNGEE. This CDR3 comprises 13 residues. The DNA for the CDR3 is TGTGCCAGCGCCCACTCTGGGACCAACGTCCTGACTTTC. Residues: CASAHSGTNVLTF.

The chain combines TRBV6-1 with TRBJ1-2; D possibly corresponds to TRBD1 (5 bases). The CDR3 is 12 residues long. Trimming shortened V by 4 bases and J by 4 bases, and 7 bases separated the two germline ends. Germline values: CDR1 MNHNS, CDR2 SASEGT. The CDR3 reads CASSVDIYGYTF. The CDR3 DNA reads as TGTGCCAGCAGTGTGGACATCTATGGCTACACCTTC.

The V call is TRBV18, the J call TRBJ2-4; D might be TRBD2 (5 bases). From germline, CDR1 is KGHSH and CDR2 LQKENI. The CDR3 has 14 amino acids. V lost 3 bases to trimming and J lost 6 bases, with 12 bases between them. CDR3 bases: TGTGCCAGCTCACCCTCGGACTTGTCAAACATTCAGTACTTC. As protein: CASSPSDLSNIQYF.

Only a few counts were recorded for this clonotype. The chain combines TRBV7-9 with TRBJ2-5; D may be TRBD2 (6 bases). This CDR3 has 12 amino acids. The germline V gene encodes CDR1 SEHNR and CDR2 FQNEAQ (reference sequence). V was cut by 2 bases and J by 11 bases, with 12 bases left in between. CDR3 in amino acids: CASSLSEGEQYF. CDR3 sequence (DNA): TGTGCCAGCAGCTTATCGGAGGGAGAGCAGTACTTC. The full variable domain, with the rest looked up from reference TRBV7-9 and TRBJ2-5, is DTGVSQNPRHKITKRGQNVTFRCDPISEHNRLYWYRQTLGQGPEFLTYFQNEAQLEKSRLLSDRFSAERPKGSFSTLEIQRTEQGDSAMYLCASSLSEGEQYFGPGTRLLVL.

With respect to this clonotype: Since a much larger clone is just one base distant, this may be a read error. The V and J genes are TRBV5-5 and TRBJ2-7; D is ambiguous. The CDR3 loop spans 17 amino acids. Germline V CDR1 and CDR2: SGHKS, YYEKEE (reference sequence). V dropped 4 bases and J dropped 7 bases, with 27 bases sitting between them. The CDR3 reads CASSHKPWVDSYNEQYF. The CDR3 DNA sequence: TGTGCCAGCAGCCATAAACCGTGGGTGGATTCGTACAATGAGCAGTACTTC.

J is TRBJ2-5 and V is TRBV11-2; perhaps D is TRBD1 or TRBD2 (6 bases each). The CDR3 loop spans 14 amino acids. Looked up from germline, CDR1 is SGHAT and CDR2 is FQNNGV. Deletions cut 4 bases from V and 5 bases from J, with 14 bases between. CDR3 bases: TGTGCCAGCAGCTCAGTCCTCGGGGGCGAGACCCAGTACTTC. Protein product: CASSSVLGGETQYF.

This clonotype showed up many times. This chain links TRBV19 with TRBJ2-1, with D perhaps given as TRBD1 or TRBD2 (5 bases each). The germline gives CDR1 LNHDA, CDR2 SQIVND (reference sequence). The CDR3 runs 13 residues. With 4 bases removed from V and 6 bases from J, the gap between germline ends came to 10 bases. In DNA, the CDR3 is TGTGCCAGTAGTACGTGGGACGGCAATGAGCAGTTCTTC. Encoded protein: CASSTWDGNEQFF.

This clonotype was found a few times. The CDR3 here is CASSRAARGYEQYF. The CDR3 DNA follows: TGTGCCAGCAGCCGGGCAGCCAGGGGCTACGAGCAGTACTTC. The chain carries TRBV14 and TRBJ2-7; tentatively, D is TRBD1 (6 bases). The germline gives CDR1 SGHDN, CDR2 FVKESK. The CDR3 contains 14 residues. V was cut by 4 bases and J by 3 bases, with 13 bases left in between.

Only a few counts were recorded for this clonotype. The chain carries TRBV20-1 and TRBJ2-7, with 7 positions matching TRBD2. The CDR3 totals 12 residues. The ends lost 5 bases at V and 7 bases at J; junction bases unmatched: 8. Germline lookup yields CDR1 DFQATT and CDR2 SNEGSKA (reference sequence). The CDR3 spells CSARGGETEQYF. The CDR3 bases are TGCAGTGCTCGCGGGGGAGAGACTGAGCAGTACTTC.

The chain is built from TRBV11-1 and TRBJ1-2; tentative D call: TRBD1 (6 bases). V was shortened by 7 bases and J by 6 bases, with 12 bases between the two germline ends. The CDR3 length is 12 residues. From germline, CDR1 is SGHAT and CDR2 FQDESV (reference sequence). The CDR3 DNA reads as TGTGCCAGCAACTTCGGGGGCCATGGCTACACCTTC. Protein: CASNFGGHGYTF.

Points on this clonotype: An end of the junction differs from the germline gene, which may be a read error. This sequence joins TRBV20-1 and TRBJ2-1, with 10 positions matching TRBD2. The CDR3 has 15 amino acids. CDR1 DFQATT and CDR2 SNEGSKA come from the germline V gene (reference sequence). CDR3 DNA sequence: TGCAGTGCTAGGGGGCTAGCGGGAGTGTACAGTGAGCAGTTCTTC. The encoded protein is CSARGLAGVYSEQFF.

J is TRBJ2-2 and V is TRBV15, with 10 bases matching TRBD2. The CDR3 is 16 residues long. V shed 7 bases, J shed 5 bases, and the junction held 10 bases outside the gene matches. CDR1 and CDR2 (germline): LNHNV, YYDKDF (reference sequence). The CDR3 loop reads CATNPTPSGRTGELFF. Here the CDR3 DNA reads TGTGCCACCAACCCAACGCCTAGCGGGAGAACCGGGGAGCTGTTTTTT.